These 10 T cell receptor beta chains came from one sample sequenced in a study of blood T cell repertoires in COVID-19. Assay used: immunoSEQ multiplex PCR; TCRdb lists only in-frame clones, some missing. In the table there are around 280,000 clones, 86% of which are singletons. The specimen sequenced was peripheral blood. The receptors stem from a woman under 40 who had recovered from COVID-19.

V gene TRBV5-1 combines with J gene TRBJ2-4, with TRBD1 matching 7 bases. Per the germline V gene, CDR1 is SGHRS and CDR2 is YFSETQ. The J segment lost 5 bases and the V segment lost 2 bases, leaving 16 bases of the junction unmatched. This CDR3 spans 18 amino acids. The DNA of the CDR3 is TGCGCCAGCAGCTTAAGATATAATCGACAGGACAGGCAAAACATTCAGTACTTC. Amino acids: CASSLRYNRQDRQNIQYF.

This rearrangement joins TRBV15 to TRBJ2-5, with D possibly matching TRBD1 (5 bases). Germline values: CDR1 LNHNV, CDR2 YYDKDF (reference sequence). V lost 0 bases and J lost 4, with 15 bases in between. This CDR3 comprises 16 residues. CDR3 protein: CATSRDRFQGAETQYF. CDR3 nucleotide sequence: TGTGCCACCAGCAGAGATCGCTTTCAGGGTGCAGAGACCCAGTACTTC.

This clone was observed a handful of times. The chain couples TRBV19 to TRBJ1-5; no reliable D call. V was cut by 3 bases and J by 7 bases, with 13 bases left in between. The CDR3 runs to 14 residues. The germline CDR1 and CDR2 sequences are LNHDA and SQIVND (reference sequence). The CDR3 DNA reads as TGTGCCAGTAGTATGACCGGGTCTGACCAGCCCCAGCATTTT. It codes for CASSMTGSDQPQHF.

The chain has TRBV10-3 and TRBJ2-1; D uncertain. CDR1 and CDR2 from the germline V gene are ENHRY and SYGVKD. V lost 11 bases and J 4 bases, leaving 15 bases between the germline ends. The CDR3 covers 13 residues. Here the CDR3 reads CAASALDYNEQFF. In DNA form, the CDR3 reads TGTGCCGCCTCAGCTCTAGATTACAATGAGCAGTTCTTC.

As DNA, the CDR3 is TGTGCCAGCAGCGAGACAGGGGGCTCCTACAATGAGCAGTTCTTC. Amino acids: CASSETGGSYNEQFF. This chain joins TRBV2 and TRBJ2-1; TRBD1 aligns across 9 bases. The germline V gene encodes CDR1 SNHLY and CDR2 FYNNEI. The J segment lost 0 bases and the V segment lost 6 bases, leaving 3 bases of the junction unmatched. This CDR3 is 15 amino acids long.

The rearrangement uses TRBV5-1 and TRBJ1-4, with D possibly being TRBD1 (6 bases). This CDR3 is built from 14 residues. Deletions cut 0 bases from V and 7 bases from J, with 10 bases between. The germline CDR1 and CDR2 sequences are SGHRS and YFSETQ. The CDR3, as DNA: TGCGCCAGCAGCTTGGAGAGGGGGTCTGAAAAACTGTTTTTT. Translation gives CASSLERGSEKLFF.

The gene calls are TRBV10-3 and TRBJ2-7; TRBD2 agrees at 7 bases. CDR1 and CDR2 from the germline V gene are ENHRY and SYGVKD. J gave up 0 bases and V 4 bases, and 9 bases lay outside the gene matches. The CDR3 extends over 16 amino acids. The CDR3 region has the DNA TGTGCCATCAGTGGCCTCCCCGGGGGGAGCTCCTACGAGCAGTACTTC. Amino acids: CAISGLPGGSSYEQYF.

This chain joins TRBV19 and TRBJ1-5; D remains ambiguous. The CDR3 runs 17 residues. V was pared by 3 bases and J by 1 base, with 16 bases between. CDR1 is LNHDA and CDR2 is SQIVND in the germline V gene (reference sequence). As DNA, the CDR3 is TGTGCCAGTAGTATTTACGGGTTCGCTGCAAGCAATCAGCCCCAGCATTTT. As protein: CASSIYGFAASNQPQHF.

This chain connects TRBV7-9 to TRBJ2-2; D is perhaps TRBD2 (7 bases). The CDR3 runs 16 residues. V lost 5 bases, J lost 2 bases, and 15 bases lay in between. Germline lookup yields CDR1 SEHNR and CDR2 FQNEAQ (reference sequence). The CDR3 DNA reads TGTGCCAGCAGCCACCAACGGGGGGCAAACACCGGGGAGCTGTTTTTT. The encoded protein is CASSHQRGANTGELFF.

The chain employs TRBV5-1 and TRBJ2-3, with a weak D call TRBD2 (6 bases). V lost 5 bases and J 2 bases, leaving 12 bases between the germline ends. The CDR3 spans 14 residues. The germline gives CDR1 SGHRS, CDR2 YFSETQ. The chain's CDR3 is CASSWAGSTDTQYF. The CDR3, as DNA: TGCGCCAGCAGTTGGGCGGGGTCCACAGATACGCAGTATTTT. The full variable domain, its missing parts supplied by reference TRBV5-1 and TRBJ2-3, is KAGVTQTPRYLIKTRGQQVTLSCSPISGHRSVSWYQQTPGQGLQFLFEYFSETQRNKGNFPGRFSGRQFSNSRSEMNVSTLELGDSALYLCASSWAGSTDTQYFGPGTRLTVL.